The clone carrying this TCR beta chain appeared a few times. CDR1 is SEHNR and CDR2 is FQNEAQ in the germline V gene (reference sequence). The CDR3 is 18 residues long. V trimming: 6 bases; J trimming: 0 bases; junction bases outside the gene matches: 17. The data originate from a study of molecular identifiers for immune sequencing clone quantification. TCRdb analysed the PCR reads with MiXCR anew, one entry per CDR3 protein. The sample includes about 320,000 distinct CDR3 sequences, roughly 24% of them seen just once. The sample comprised naive CD8+ T cells from blood, with Jurkat cell RNA spiked in. The subset: FACS-sorted CD8+CD4-CCR7+CD45RA+ naive T cells. This sequence was found in a human donor in good health. Some libraries in this study had Jurkat cell RNA spiked in. The chain employs TRBV7-9 and TRBJ2-7, with 7 bases matching TRBD2. As DNA, the CDR3 is TGTGCCAGCAGTTACCCACCTGATTTGCGGGAGCCCTCCTACGAGCAGTACTTC. Protein: CASSYPPDLREPSYEQYF.